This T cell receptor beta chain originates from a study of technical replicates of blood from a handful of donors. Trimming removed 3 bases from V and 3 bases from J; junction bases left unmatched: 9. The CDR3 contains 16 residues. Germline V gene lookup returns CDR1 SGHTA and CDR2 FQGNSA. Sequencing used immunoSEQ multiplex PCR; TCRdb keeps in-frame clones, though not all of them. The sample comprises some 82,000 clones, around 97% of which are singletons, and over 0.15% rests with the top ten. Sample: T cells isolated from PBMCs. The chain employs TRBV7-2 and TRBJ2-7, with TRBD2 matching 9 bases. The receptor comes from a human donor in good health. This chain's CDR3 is CASSLAGASGIYEQYF. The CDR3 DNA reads TGTGCCAGCAGCTTGGCAGGGGCTAGCGGGATCTACGAGCAGTACTTC.